These 17 T cell receptor beta chains came from one sample sequenced in a study of human T cells and chemical hapten exposure (dated by TCRdb to about 2021). Read against the paper, the sample's time point label means: pre-sensitization, week 0. Interpreted using the paper, the treatment or condition label stands for: therapeutic diphenylcyclopropenone sensitization with weekly scalp DPC. To prepare the library, RACE was applied. Reads for this sample came from a NextSeq 500. Through fastp at Q25 and MiXCR, TCRdb rebuilt clones from the public reads, retaining in-frame beta chains. CDR3 protein duplicates are merged, each entry listing the most common genes and DNA. Across this sample there are about 260,000 distinct CDR3 sequences, with approximately 8.6% seen only once. 2% to 3% of the sample is in the top ten clones. This specimen consisted of whole blood, obtained in connection with sensitization to the hapten diphenylcyclopropenone (DPC). These receptors were obtained from a woman in her forties with alopecia areata. Some clones in this sample may be carry-over from other donors' samples.

This clonotype occurred a few times. This chain joins TRBV7-2 and TRBJ2-5; 10 bases agree with TRBD1. CDR1 is SGHTA, CDR2 FQGNSA, per germline. The CDR3 loop spans 14 amino acids. The V and J ends lost 5 bases and 6 bases, in that order; junction bases with no gene match: 6. CDR3 in amino acids: CASSTTGGAKTQYF. CDR3 sequence (DNA): TGTGCCAGCAGCACGACAGGGGGCGCGAAGACCCAGTACTTC. The full variable domain, completed using reference TRBV7-2 and TRBJ2-5, is GAGVSQSPSNKVTEKGKDVELRCDPISGHTALYWYRQSLGQGLEFLIYFQGNSAPDKSGLPSDRFSAERTGGSVSTLTIQRTQQEDSAVYLCASSTTGGAKTQYFGPGTRLLVL.

This clonotype has ten or more counts. The chain combines TRBV4-1 with TRBJ1-2, with TRBD1 matching 7 bases. The germline CDR1 and CDR2 sequences are MGHRA and YSYEKL. The ends lost 0 bases at V and 6 bases at J; junction bases unmatched: 10. This CDR3 has 16 residues. The CDR3 nucleotides are TGCGCCAGCAGCCAAGATAGGAGGGGGCGTTGGAATGGCTACACCTTC. As protein: CASSQDRRGRWNGYTF.

The chain is built from TRBV28 and TRBJ2-7, with 8 bases lining up with TRBD1. This CDR3 region has 14 residues. Germline loops: CDR1 MDHEN, CDR2 SYDVKM. Trimming cost V 6 bases and J 5 bases; bases outside gene matches: 9. The CDR3 nucleotides are TGTGCCAGCAGCGAGAGGACAGGGATCAACGAGCAGTACTTC. Its protein product is CASSERTGINEQYF. The full variable domain, in which reference TRBV28 and TRBJ2-7 provide the parts outside the CDR3, is DVKVTQSSRYLVKRTGEKVFLECVQDMDHENMFWYRQDPGLGLRLIYFSYDVKMKEKGDIPEGYSVSREKKERFSLILESASTNQTSMYLCASSERTGINEQYFGPGTRLTVT.

This clonotype was counted at least ten times. The gene calls are TRBV6-2 or TRBV6-3 and TRBJ2-2; possibly TRBD2 for D (5 bases). The CDR3 has 15 residues. Germline assignment: CDR1 MNHEY and CDR2 SVGEGT. V was cut by 6 bases and J by 0 bases, with 11 bases left in between. The chain's CDR3 is CASSSRTPNTGELFF. In DNA, the CDR3 is TGTGCCAGCAGCTCTCGGACTCCGAACACCGGGGAGCTGTTTTTT.

This clonotype was observed many times. The chain joins TRBV29-1 to TRBJ1-1; D remains ambiguous. Germline CDR1 and CDR2: SQVTM and ANQGSEA. This CDR3 spans 12 amino acids. V shed 6 bases and J shed 6 bases, with 14 bases lying between them. The CDR3 protein is CSVRKLGSEAFF. CDR3 DNA sequence: TGCAGCGTCCGCAAACTCGGATCTGAAGCTTTCTTT.

J is TRBJ2-1 and V is TRBV28, with D uncertain. V gave up 7 bases and J gave up 0 bases, with 7 bases separating them. The CDR3 sequence is 13 residues long. Germline V lookup: CDR1 MDHEN, CDR2 SYDVKM. The CDR3 region is CASITSSYNEQFF. In DNA form, the CDR3 reads TGTGCCAGCATAACGAGCTCCTACAATGAGCAGTTCTTC.

This clonotype was seen more than once but under ten times. V usage is TRBV20-1 and J usage is TRBJ2-7; weak D call: TRBD1 (5 bases). The germline V gene encodes CDR1 DFQATT and CDR2 SNEGSKA (reference sequence). Trimming took off 0 bases at V and 0 bases at J, with 15 bases between the two ends. The CDR3 spans 16 residues. CDR3 protein: CSARDPDSYLSYEQYF. CDR3 nucleotide sequence: TGCAGTGCTAGAGATCCCGACAGTTATCTCTCCTACGAGCAGTACTTC.

CDR3 DNA: TGCAGCGTTGGCCCGGGAGAGAGTGAGCAGTTCTTC. Translation gives CSVGPGESEQFF. The chain employs TRBV29-1 and TRBJ2-1; TRBD2 might be the D (6 bases). The germline gives CDR1 SQVTM, CDR2 ANQGSEA. The CDR3 runs to 12 residues. Trimming removed 4 bases from V and 9 bases from J, with 13 bases in between.

The chain links TRBV2 to TRBJ1-2, with 9 bases lining up with TRBD1. There are 17 residues in the CDR3. Germline CDR1 reads SNHLY; CDR2 reads FYNNEI. V lost 5 bases and J lost 0; bases outside the gene matches: 10. CDR3 amino acids: CASSPPGTGSSNYGYTF. CDR3 sequence (DNA): TGTGCCAGCAGTCCGCCCGGGACAGGGTCCTCTAACTATGGCTACACCTTC.

Only a few counts were recorded for this clonotype. This chain connects TRBV12-3 or TRBV12-4 to TRBJ2-1, with 7 bases lining up with TRBD1. The CDR3 spans 14 residues. J was trimmed by 7 bases and V by 5 bases; bases with no gene match: 8. The CDR3: CASSPADRSNEQFF. As DNA, the CDR3 is TGTGCCAGCAGTCCGGCGGACAGGTCGAATGAGCAGTTCTTC.

This clonotype was counted only a few times. The chain links TRBV5-1 to TRBJ2-5, with D possibly matching TRBD2 (6 bases). Germline lookup yields CDR1 SGHRS and CDR2 YFSETQ. V gave up 0 bases and J gave up 4 bases, with 10 bases separating them. The CDR3 is 14 amino acids. The CDR3 spells CASSLVTRRETQYF. Here the CDR3 DNA reads TGCGCCAGCAGCTTGGTGACTAGGCGAGAGACCCAGTACTTC.

This clonotype has only a few counts. The chain recombines TRBV11-1 with TRBJ2-5, with D possibly TRBD1 on 6 matching bases. V gave up 5 bases and J gave up 3 bases, with 16 bases separating them. Germline V gene lookup returns CDR1 SGHAT and CDR2 FQDESV (reference sequence). CDR3 length equals 15 residues. DNA for the CDR3: TGTGCCAGCAGCGATATTCAGGGGTTTAAAGAGACCCAGTACTTC. Its translation: CASSDIQGFKETQYF.

This clonotype was detected a few times. This chain links TRBV7-9 with TRBJ2-5, with D perhaps matching TRBD2 (6 bases). V dropped 0 bases and J dropped 5 bases, with 16 bases sitting between them. The CDR3 extends over 16 amino acids. Germline-derived CDR1 and CDR2 are SEHNR and FQNEAQ (reference sequence). CDR3 loop: CASSLASGGRSETQYF. The CDR3, as DNA: TGTGCCAGCAGCTTAGCTAGCGGAGGACGCTCGGAGACCCAGTACTTC.

V gene TRBV29-1 combines with J gene TRBJ1-4; 7 nucleotides align to TRBD1. Unmatched junction bases numbered 5, after V lost 6 bases and J lost 7 bases. The CDR3 loop spans 12 amino acids. The germline CDR1 and CDR2 sequences are SQVTM and ANQGSEA. CDR3 loop: CSVTGDGEKLFF. CDR3 in DNA: TGCAGCGTAACAGGGGATGGTGAAAAACTGTTTTTT.

The table lists this clonotype with many counts. The genes are TRBV28 and TRBJ1-3; possible D gene TRBD1, 5 bases. The V end lost 6 bases, the J end lost 0 bases, and 9 bases lay between the germline ends. CDR1 and CDR2 (germline): MDHEN, SYDVKM. This CDR3 has 14 amino acids. The CDR3 protein is CASSDRPSGNTIYF. In DNA form, the CDR3 reads TGTGCCAGCAGCGACAGACCCTCTGGAAACACCATATATTTT.

This clonotype turned up a few times. This chain joins TRBV18 and TRBJ2-6, with a weak D call TRBD1 (5 bases). The CDR3 runs to 17 residues. Trimming shortened V by 2 bases and J by 2 bases, and 13 bases separated the two germline ends. In germline, CDR1 is KGHSH, CDR2 LQKENI. The chain's CDR3 is CASSPNGQGAGANVLTF. CDR3 nucleotide sequence: TGTGCCAGCTCACCAAACGGGCAGGGTGCTGGGGCCAACGTCCTGACTTTC.

The V gene is TRBV12-3 or TRBV12-4, the J gene TRBJ1-1; D is ambiguous. V was cut by 1 base and J by 1 base, with 7 bases left in between. The CDR3 extends over 14 amino acids. The DNA of the CDR3 is TGTGCCAGCAGTTTAGAGACACCGAACACTGAAGCTTTCTTT. The encoded protein is CASSLETPNTEAFF.